This TCR beta chain was documented in a study of patients and donors after allogeneic stem cell transplantation. This clonotype has only a few counts. CDR1 is MDHEN, CDR2 SYDVKM, per germline. The ends lost 6 bases at V and 8 bases at J; junction bases unmatched: 11. The CDR3 runs to 15 residues. MiXCR, applied by TCRdb to the RT-PCR reads, yields one record per CDR3 protein. The table lists about 150,000 distinct CDR3 sequences, 30% to 45% of them singletons. Sequenced sample: blood, either unsorted or a sorted T cell fraction (not recorded which). The chain recombines TRBV28 with TRBJ1-2, with TRBD1 identical over 11 bases. This clonotype originated in a human donor who was either an allogeneic HSCT recipient or a stem cell or donor lymphocyte infusion donor (not recorded which). It is not recorded whose cells these are; they may come from a transplant donor. Here the CDR3 reads CASSPTGQGARGYTF. As DNA, the CDR3 is TGTGCCAGCAGCCCTACTGGACAGGGGGCGAGGGGCTACACCTTC.